Listed below are T cell receptor beta chains from one sample, sequenced in a study of T cell repertoires and HLA-DP antigens. No antigen has been assigned to these receptors. Only in-frame clones appear in the TCRdb table, and some are missing; sequencing was by immunoSEQ multiplex PCR. The sample contains approximately 86,000 clones, about 89% of which appear only once. Sequenced: CD4+ T cells from PBMCs. Source of these receptors: a man aged 50 or older in good health and CMV-seronegative. Each CDR3 is given with its conserved first and last residue. A D gene is named only where the DNA matches it firmly. Expanded clones get a size class; other rows say once, few or many, or leave the size out.

>NA|TRBD1|TRBV2|TRBJ1-3
CASSPGTGSGTIYF
TGTGCCAGCAGTCCCGGGACAGGGAGCGGCACCATATATTTT
>NA|TRBD2|TRBV7-9|TRBJ2-7
CASSLGLAGDYHF
TGTGCCAGCAGCTTAGGACTAGCGGGGGACTATCACTTC
>NA|NA|TRBV7-8|TRBJ1-5
CASSMRAGTDNQPQHF
TGTGCCAGCAGCATGCGGGCGGGTACCGACAATCAGCCCCAGCATTTT
>NA|TRBD2|TRBV4-3|TRBJ2-3
CASSRLAGRRADTQYF
TGCGCCAGCAGCCGCCTAGCGGGAAGGAGGGCAGATACGCAGTATTTT
>many|NA|TRBV2|TRBJ1-1
CASQQKRGTEAFF
TGTGCCAGTCAACAGAAACGAGGGACTGAAGCTTTCTTT
>NA|NA|TRBV28|TRBJ2-7
CASSQGGGGLYEQYF
TGTGCCAGCAGCCAGGGGGGGGGCGGACTCTACGAGCAGTACTTC
>few|NA|TRBV6-1|TRBJ1-1
CASSEAVMNTEAFF
TGTGCCAGCAGTGAAGCAGTCATGAACACTGAAGCTTTCTTT
>NA|NA|TRBV5-6|TRBJ2-7
CASRWGPTGSYEQYF
TGTGCCAGCAGGTGGGGGCCAACCGGCTCCTACGAGCAGTACTTC
>NA|NA|TRBV27|TRBJ2-5
CASSRKYQETQYF
TGTGCCAGCAGTAGGAAGTACCAAGAGACCCAGTACTTC
>NA|NA|TRBV2|TRBJ2-7
CASSESRVYEQYF
TGTGCCAGCAGTGAAAGCCGGGTCTACGAGCAGTACTTC
>NA|NA|TRBV18|TRBJ1-1
CASSIAAPGVNTEAFF
TGTGCCAGCTCAATAGCTGCCCCTGGGGTGAACACTGAAGCTTTCTTT
>NA|NA|TRBV30|TRBJ1-1
CAWERRTALPNTEAFF
TGTGCCTGGGAACGAAGAACAGCGCTACCGAACACTGAAGCTTTCTTT
>NA|TRBD1|TRBV19|TRBJ2-4
CASQQGTKNIQYF
TGTGCCAGTCAACAGGGGACCAAAAACATTCAGTACTTC
>many|NA|TRBV10-2|TRBJ1-1
CASRGLGSLTEAFF
TGCGCCAGCAGAGGTCTAGGGTCTTTGACTGAAGCTTTCTTT
>NA|TRBD2|TRBV7-2|TRBJ2-3
CASSPNRLAGNTDTQYF
TGTGCCAGCAGCCCTAACAGACTAGCGGGGAACACAGATACGCAGTATTTT
>NA|NA|TRBV7-2|TRBJ2-2
CASSSSTGELFF
TGTGCCAGCAGCTCCTCCACCGGGGAGCTGTTTTTT
>NA|TRBD2|TRBV10-1|TRBJ2-3
CASSREGRTDTQYF
TGCGCCAGCAGCCGGGAGGGTCGGACAGATACGCAGTATTTT
>NA|NA|TRBV30|TRBJ1-1
CAWSALYDAEAFF
TGTGCCTGGAGTGCCCTCTACGATGCTGAAGCTTTCTTT
>NA|TRBD2|TRBV7-8|TRBJ2-3
CASSFRTSGDTDTQYF
TGTGCCAGCAGCTTCCGGACTAGCGGAGACACAGATACGCAGTATTTT
>NA|NA|TRBV4-3|TRBJ2-1
CASSQDGMFAYNEQFF
TGCGCCAGCAGCCAAGATGGTATGTTCGCCTACAATGAGCAGTTCTTC
>NA|NA|TRBV10-1|TRBJ2-7
CATSSGFGGAYEQYF
TGCGCCACTTCGTCAGGGTTTGGTGGAGCCTACGAGCAGTACTTC
>NA|NA|TRBV7-2|TRBJ2-3
CASSLGVGSTDTQYF
TGTGCCAGCAGCCTCGGGGTAGGGAGTACAGATACGCAGTATTTT
>NA|TRBD1|TRBV7-3|TRBJ1-2
CASSLGTGDGYTF
TGTGCCAGCAGCTTAGGCACAGGGGACGGCTACACCTTC
>NA|NA|TRBV30|TRBJ1-4
CAWSVSEKLFF
TGTGCCTGGAGTGTCTCTGAAAAACTGTTTTTT
>NA|NA|TRBV4-2|TRBJ2-1
CASSQDFLGYNEQFF
TGTGCCAGCAGCCAAGATTTCCTCGGATACAATGAGCAGTTCTTC
>NA|NA|TRBV6-4|TRBJ1-5
CASSQQRGQPQHF
TGTGCCAGCAGTCAACAGAGGGGGCAGCCCCAGCATTTT
>few|NA|TRBV10-3|TRBJ1-5
CAISSSWQGEGNQPQHF
TGTGCCATCAGTTCTTCATGGCAGGGCGAAGGCAATCAGCCCCAGCATTTT
>once|TRBD2|TRBV27|TRBJ2-3
CASSPLAGTDTQYF
TGTGCCAGCAGCCCCCTAGCGGGCACAGATACGCAGTATTTT
>few|NA|TRBV7-2|TRBJ2-5
CASSLDSRGETQYF
TGTGCCAGCAGCTTAGATTCGCGTGGAGAGACCCAGTACTTC
>NA|NA|TRBV4-1|TRBJ2-1
CASSGGTARLYNEQFF
TGCGCCAGCAGCGGGGGGACAGCTCGACTTTACAATGAGCAGTTCTTC
>NA|TRBD2|TRBV6-6|TRBJ2-7
CASETWASGTYEQYF
TGTGCCAGCGAAACGTGGGCTAGCGGGACCTACGAGCAGTACTTC
>NA|TRBD1|TRBV6-1|TRBJ2-5
CASSNRDSQETQYF
TGTGCCAGCAGTAACCGGGACAGTCAAGAGACCCAGTACTTC
>NA|NA|TRBV7-2|TRBJ2-3
CASSTARTDTQYF
TGTGCCAGCAGCACTGCCCGGACAGATACGCAGTATTTT
>NA|NA|TRBV7-7|TRBJ2-2
CASSSSPNTGELFF
TGTGCTAGCAGCTCTAGTCCCAACACCGGGGAGCTGTTTTTT
>NA|TRBD2|TRBV2|TRBJ2-7
CASKGGTSDSYEQYF
TGTGCCAGCAAGGGCGGGACTAGCGACTCCTACGAGCAGTACTTC